One and the same sample provided the 13 T cell receptor beta chains below, sequenced in a study of blood T cell repertoires in COVID-19. Sequencing was performed with immunoSEQ multiplex PCR; in TCRdb, only in-frame clones are kept and a portion is missing. The table has about 220,000 clones, roughly 88% seen once. Material: peripheral blood. The receptors were sampled from a man aged 35 to 55 who had recovered from COVID-19.

The chain recombines TRBV6-5 with TRBJ2-1; 14 bases are shared with TRBD2. The V gene's germline CDR1 is MNHEY and CDR2 SVGAGI. Unmatched junction bases numbered 1, after V lost 6 bases and J lost 6 bases. CDR3 length: 14 residues. The CDR3 spells CASRTSGGGNEQFF. CDR3 nucleotide sequence: TGTGCCAGCAGGACTAGCGGGGGGGGCAATGAGCAGTTCTTC.

This rearrangement joins TRBV6-5 to TRBJ1-2; TRBD1 is a possible D gene (5 bases). The CDR3 runs 14 residues. Germline-derived CDR1 and CDR2 are MNHEY and SVGAGI. The germline V and J ends were trimmed by 6 bases and 0 bases, with 11 bases remaining between them. The CDR3 DNA reads TGTGCCAGCAGCCAAGACAGTTCTAACTATGGCTACACCTTC. As protein: CASSQDSSNYGYTF.

The V gene is TRBV5-1, the J gene TRBJ2-3; 7 bases match TRBD2. The CDR3 spans 15 residues. V gave up 0 bases and J gave up 2 bases; unmatched junction bases: 3. From germline, CDR1 is SGHRS and CDR2 YFSETQ. CDR3 in amino acids: CASSLGTSPTDTQYF. The CDR3 DNA sequence: TGCGCCAGCAGCTTGGGGACTAGTCCCACAGATACGCAGTATTTT. Supplemented by reference TRBV5-1 and TRBJ2-3, the full variable domain reads KAGVTQTPRYLIKTRGQQVTLSCSPISGHRSVSWYQQTPGQGLQFLFEYFSETQRNKGNFPGRFSGRQFSNSRSEMNVSTLELGDSALYLCASSLGTSPTDTQYFGPGTRLTVL.

This rearrangement joins TRBV12-3 or TRBV12-4 to TRBJ1-2; weak D call: TRBD1 (5 bases). V was trimmed by 7 bases and J by 5 bases, leaving 14 bases between them. The CDR3 sequence is 13 residues long. CDR3 in amino acids: CASTKTGGYGYTF. The DNA of the CDR3 is TGTGCCAGCACTAAGACGGGGGGATATGGCTACACCTTC.

The chain joins TRBV19 to TRBJ2-7, with 10 nucleotides matching TRBD1. V trimming: 1 base; J trimming: 0 bases; junction bases outside the gene matches: 12. CDR1 and CDR2 (germline): LNHDA, SQIVND (reference sequence). The CDR3 runs to 19 residues. CDR3 in amino acids: CASSIVGGDRGPSSYEQYF. CDR3 DNA sequence: TGTGCCAGTAGTATAGTGGGGGGGGACAGGGGACCATCCTCCTACGAGCAGTACTTC.

This sequence joins TRBV6-6 and TRBJ1-5, with TRBD1 matching over 9 bases. With V trimmed by 5 bases and J by 1 base, 9 bases remained unmatched. Germline V gene lookup returns CDR1 MNHNY and CDR2 SVGAGI (reference sequence). The CDR3 totals 17 residues. Here the CDR3 DNA reads TGTGCCAGCAGTCACCGTCCCGGGACAGGGAGCAATCAGCCCCAGCATTTT. It codes for CASSHRPGTGSNQPQHF.

The chain recombines TRBV18 with TRBJ2-1; 7 nucleotides match TRBD2. The CDR3 totals 16 residues. CDR1 KGHSH and CDR2 LQKENI come from the germline V gene. V shed 3 bases and J 3 bases; nucleotides not matched to a gene: 8. The CDR3 bases are TGTGCCAGCTCACCCCCGGGGGGACTCGTCTACAATGAGCAGTTCTTC. Residues: CASSPPGGLVYNEQFF.

This clone qualifies as medium-sized. The J gene is TRBJ2-4, the V gene TRBV6-5; 11 bases are shared with TRBD1. CDR1 is MNHEY, CDR2 SVGAGI, per germline. V lost 6 bases to trimming and J lost 8 bases; unmatched junction nucleotides: 9. This CDR3 spans 15 amino acids. In DNA form, the CDR3 reads TGTGCCAGCAGCCAAGGACAGGGGGCCGTCGACATTCAGTACTTC. Protein sequence: CASSQGQGAVDIQYF.

V gene TRBV10-3 combines with J gene TRBJ1-1; 7 bases line up with TRBD1. In germline, CDR1 is ENHRY, CDR2 SYGVKD. The CDR3 consists of 13 residues. V lost 8 bases, J lost 0 bases, and 3 bases stayed unmatched. CDR3 nucleotide sequence: TGTGCCATCTCCAGGGGGATGAACACTGAAGCTTTCTTT. It codes for CAISRGMNTEAFF.

This chain joins TRBV19 and TRBJ2-7; D ambiguous. Trimming cost V 4 bases and J 0 bases, with 10 bases left between them. Germline lookup yields CDR1 LNHDA and CDR2 SQIVND (reference sequence). CDR3 length equals 14 residues. For the CDR3, the DNA is TGTGCCAGTAGTACCCAGACTGCCTCCTACGAGCAGTACTTC. Translation: CASSTQTASYEQYF.

Regarding this clone: This sample includes further DNA sequences coding for the same CDR3. The chain has TRBV5-1 and TRBJ1-1; D may be TRBD1 (5 bases). The CDR3 runs to 13 residues. CDR1 is SGHRS and CDR2 is YFSETQ in the germline V gene. Trimming removed 2 bases at V and 1 base at J, with 6 bases between. The CDR3 DNA is TGCGCCAGCAGCTTTACAGGGAACACTGAAGCTTTCTTT. Its translation: CASSFTGNTEAFF.

The chain joins TRBV7-9 to TRBJ2-7, with D perhaps TRBD1 (5 bases). Per germline, CDR1 SEHNR and CDR2 FQNEAQ (reference sequence). V dropped 1 base and J dropped 7 bases, with 14 bases sitting between them. This CDR3 is 14 amino acids long. Here the CDR3 reads CASSLVGPPGEQYF. CDR3 DNA sequence: TGTGCCAGCAGCTTAGTAGGTCCCCCAGGGGAGCAGTACTTC.

The CDR3 region is CASSRVADTQYF. For the CDR3, the DNA is TGTGCCAGCAGTAGAGTTGCAGATACGCAGTATTTT. This rearrangement joins TRBV6-5 to TRBJ2-3, with unresolved D. Germline V gene lookup returns CDR1 MNHEY and CDR2 SVGAGI. Trimming removed 5 bases at V and 4 bases at J, with 7 bases between. This CDR3 comprises 12 residues.